These 30 T cell receptor beta chains came from one sample sequenced in a study of T cell clonotyping in hematopoietic cell transplantation. Noted time point: recipient sample about 28 days before transplant, after cytoreduction. Assay: immunoSEQ multiplex PCR; the TCRdb copy retains only in-frame clones and omits some. The table includes 25,000 or so clones, roughly 71% detected once. The sequencing here drew on peripheral blood mononuclear cells, taken before stem cell transplant. The receptors come from a man aged 50-60 years with myelodysplastic syndrome. Some clones in this sample may be carry-over from other donors' samples.

The rearrangement links TRBV28 to TRBJ1-2, with TRBD1 identical over 8 bases. The CDR3 runs 12 residues. V was pared by 6 bases and J by 8 bases, with 5 bases of the junction left unmatched. Germline V lookup: CDR1 MDHEN, CDR2 SYDVKM. The DNA of the CDR3 is TGTGCCAGCAGCCGGACAGGGATCGGCTACACCTTC. Amino acid sequence: CASSRTGIGYTF.

The V call is TRBV2, the J call TRBJ1-2; D is undetermined. This CDR3 is 13 amino acids long. Germline V lookup: CDR1 SNHLY, CDR2 FYNNEI. V dropped 3 bases and J dropped 7 bases, with 12 bases sitting between them. As DNA, the CDR3 is TGTGCCAGCAGTGAGTTAAAGGGCTCTGGCTACACCTTC. Encoded protein: CASSELKGSGYTF.

The rearrangement uses TRBV11-2 and TRBJ2-7; D ambiguous. Germline V CDR1 and CDR2: SGHAT, FQNNGV. The CDR3 runs 13 residues. With 1 base removed from V and 5 bases from J, the gap between germline ends came to 9 bases. The CDR3 here is CASSLGQAHEQYF. CDR3 DNA sequence: TGTGCCAGCAGCTTAGGGCAGGCCCACGAGCAGTACTTC.

The V gene is TRBV7-2, the J gene TRBJ2-1, with 8 bases lining up with TRBD1. V gave up 6 bases and J gave up 7 bases; unmatched junction bases: 11. CDR1 is SGHTA, CDR2 FQGNSA, per germline. The CDR3 is made up of 15 amino acids. The CDR3 DNA reads TGTGCCAGCAGGCTCGGCCAGGGGGCGTTAAATGAGCAGTTCTTC. This translates into CASRLGQGALNEQFF.

This clone was seen only once. V is TRBV2 and J is TRBJ2-7, with 11 bases aligning to TRBD1. The germline gives CDR1 SNHLY, CDR2 FYNNEI. The CDR3 has 14 amino acids. Trimming removed 4 bases from V and 10 bases from J; junction bases left unmatched: 9. The CDR3 DNA follows: TGTGCCAGCAGTGGGACAGGGGGCCCTGGCGGCCAGTACTTC. This translates into CASSGTGGPGGQYF.

The V gene is TRBV6-6, the J gene TRBJ1-5; D possibly corresponds to TRBD1 (6 bases). Germline-derived CDR1 and CDR2 are MNHNY and SVGAGI (reference sequence). This CDR3 spans 15 amino acids. The ends were cut back, 0 bases at V and 5 bases at J, with 11 bases in the middle. The CDR3 region is CASSYSSGEDQPQHF. The CDR3, as DNA: TGTGCCAGCAGTTACTCCTCAGGGGAAGATCAGCCCCAGCATTTT.

The chain has TRBV30 and TRBJ1-3; D gene unclear. This CDR3 region has 13 residues. The germline CDR1 and CDR2 sequences are GTSNPN and SVGIG (reference sequence). V dropped 4 bases and J dropped 0 bases, with 7 bases sitting between them. CDR3 loop: CAWTGHSGNTIYF. The CDR3 nucleotides are TGTGCCTGGACCGGCCACTCTGGAAACACCATATATTTT. Full variable domain (remainder filled in from reference TRBV30 and TRBJ1-3): SQTIHQWPATLVQPVGSPLSLECTVEGTSNPNLYWYRQAAGRGLQLLFYSVGIGQISSEVPQNLSASRPQDRQFILSSKKLLLSDSGFYLCAWTGHSGNTIYFGEGSWLTVV.

The J gene is TRBJ2-1, the V gene TRBV29-1; the D gene could be TRBD1 or TRBD2 (5 bases each). The CDR3 extends over 13 amino acids. Germline V gene sequence: CDR1 SQVTM, CDR2 ANQGSEA. CDR3 loop: CSWSGIGDNEQFF. CDR3 in DNA: TGCAGTTGGTCCGGGATAGGGGACAATGAGCAGTTCTTC.

The gene calls are TRBV30 and TRBJ1-1, with D unresolved. The CDR3 length is 13 residues. V dropped 3 bases and J dropped 5 bases, with 13 bases sitting between them. Germline V gene sequence: CDR1 GTSNPN, CDR2 SVGIG (reference sequence). CDR3 bases: TGTGCCTGGAGCTTGGAATCACTAACTGAAGCTTTCTTT. It translates to CAWSLESLTEAFF.

The CDR3 spells CASSLGVLGLVFNEQFF. The CDR3 DNA reads as TGTGCCAGCAGCTTAGGGGTTCTCGGACTAGTATTCAATGAGCAGTTCTTC. This rearrangement joins TRBV11-1 to TRBJ2-1; 7 positions agree with TRBD2. The ends lost 1 base at V and 6 bases at J; junction bases unmatched: 12. CDR1 SGHAT and CDR2 FQDESV come from the germline V gene (reference sequence). The CDR3 has 17 amino acids.

The genes are TRBV6-5 and TRBJ2-2, with a weak D call TRBD2 (5 bases). Germline V gene data show CDR1 as MNHEY and CDR2 as SVGAGI. The CDR3 totals 13 residues. The V end was cut by 4 bases, the J end by 4 bases, with 7 bases between. The CDR3 DNA follows: TGTGCCAGCAGTTTCGGGGTCACCGGGGAGCTGTTTTTT. Its protein product is CASSFGVTGELFF.

The chain is built from TRBV19 and TRBJ1-1, with a weak D call TRBD1 (5 bases). The CDR3 has 14 residues. Germline V CDR1 and CDR2: LNHDA, SQIVND (reference sequence). The V end was cut by 8 bases, the J end by 0 bases, with 13 bases between. CDR3 in DNA: TGTGCCAGTCTTCCGACAGCGATGAACACTGAAGCTTTCTTT. Its translation: CASLPTAMNTEAFF.

The rearrangement links TRBV25-1 to TRBJ2-1; 10 bases map to TRBD1. The ends lost 3 bases at V and 2 bases at J; junction bases unmatched: 1. Per the germline V gene, CDR1 is MGHDK and CDR2 is SYGVNS. The CDR3 is 15 residues long. In DNA, the CDR3 is TGTGCCAGCAGTGAGACAGGGGGCGCCTACAATGAGCAGTTCTTC. Its translation: CASSETGGAYNEQFF.

The rearrangement links TRBV25-1 to TRBJ1-1; 7 bases match TRBD1. The CDR3 loop spans 13 amino acids. Germline CDR1 reads MGHDK; CDR2 reads SYGVNS. V lost 6 bases to trimming and J lost 4 bases; unmatched junction nucleotides: 5. Written as DNA, the CDR3 is TGTGCCAGCAGGACGACAGGGTCCACTGAAGCTTTCTTT. It translates to CASRTTGSTEAFF.

The V call is TRBV25-1, the J call TRBJ1-4; D gene uncertain. The CDR3 consists of 15 residues. V was cut by 5 bases and J by 6 bases, with 16 bases left in between. The germline CDR1 and CDR2 sequences are MGHDK and SYGVNS. The CDR3 here is CASSHPTGSYEKLFF. The CDR3 region has the DNA TGTGCCAGCAGTCACCCGACGGGAAGCTATGAAAAACTGTTTTTT.

This clone showed up just once. The V gene is TRBV7-2, the J gene TRBJ1-6, with D unresolved. The CDR3 runs 16 residues. Germline V CDR1 and CDR2: SGHTA, FQGNSA. V lost 5 bases and J 7 bases, leaving 18 bases between the germline ends. The CDR3 loop reads CASSQRAPRDNSPLHF. The CDR3, as DNA: TGTGCCAGCAGCCAGAGGGCCCCAAGAGACAATTCACCCCTCCACTTT. Looking up the rest from reference TRBV7-2 and TRBJ1-6 gives the full variable domain: GAGVSQSPSNKVTEKGKDVELRCDPISGHTALYWYRQSLGQGLEFLIYFQGNSAPDKSGLPSDRFSAERTGGSVSTLTIQRTQQEDSAVYLCASSQRAPRDNSPLHFGNGTRLTVT.

The count of this clone is one. This chain joins TRBV30 and TRBJ1-2; D remains unclear. V was cut by 0 bases and J by 4 bases, with 12 bases left in between. CDR3 size: 14 residues. The germline V gene has CDR1 GTSNPN and CDR2 SVGIG (reference sequence). In nucleotides, the CDR3 is TGTGCCTGGAGTGTGGGCTCGGGTTCCTATGGCTACACCTTC. Its translation: CAWSVGSGSYGYTF.

The rearrangement joins TRBV7-9 to TRBJ1-4; unclear D gene. The germline V gene encodes CDR1 SEHNR and CDR2 FQNEAQ (reference sequence). Trimming removed 4 bases at V and 6 bases at J, with 12 bases between. CDR3 length: 14 amino acids. The CDR3 sequence is CASSSTLGYEKLFF. The CDR3 DNA reads as TGTGCCAGCAGCTCTACCTTGGGGTATGAAAAACTGTTTTTT.

V and J are TRBV28 and TRBJ1-2; D is perhaps TRBD1 (6 bases). The CDR3 runs to 11 residues. Germline lookup yields CDR1 MDHEN and CDR2 SYDVKM. Trimming stripped 5 bases from V and 6 bases from J, with 7 bases between. The CDR3 loop reads CASSDRNGYTF. The CDR3 coding sequence is TGTGCCAGCAGTGACAGGAATGGCTACACCTTC.

V and J are TRBV7-2 and TRBJ1-5, with D uncertain. The CDR3 is 14 residues long. Germline V gene lookup returns CDR1 SGHTA and CDR2 FQGNSA. The ends were cut back, 3 bases at V and 2 bases at J, with 8 bases in the middle. CDR3 residues: CASSLRGGNQPQHF. The DNA for the CDR3 is TGTGCCAGCAGCTTGCGAGGTGGCAATCAGCCCCAGCATTTT.

This clone was detected only a few times. The chain couples TRBV21-1 to TRBJ1-1. TRBV21-1 is a pseudogene segment. The CDR3 spans 18 residues. The CDR3 nucleotides are TGTGCCAGCACCTCGCCCCCGACGACGATGCCACTTTCTACTGAAGCTTTCTTT. Its translation: CASTSPPTTMPLSTEAFF.

As DNA, the CDR3 is TGTGCCAGCACCCGACCGGGGGAACCCCAGCATTTT. Its protein product is CASTRPGEPQHF. The chain joins TRBV6-1 to TRBJ1-5; D may be TRBD1 (5 bases). With 7 bases removed from V and 10 bases from J, the gap between germline ends came to 14 bases. Germline-derived CDR1 and CDR2 are MNHNS and SASEGT. The CDR3 is made up of 12 amino acids.

The rearrangement links TRBV29-1 to TRBJ2-1; the match to TRBD2 covers 13 bases. The CDR3 is made up of 17 amino acids. From germline, CDR1 is SQVTM and CDR2 ANQGSEA. Losses at the gene ends were 7 bases for V and 5 bases for J; bases not matched to a gene: 14. The CDR3 DNA follows: TGCAGCGGCCTCCGGGGACTAGCGGGGTTAAGGCACAATGAGCAGTTCTTC. Residues: CSGLRGLAGLRHNEQFF.

This clone has only a few counts. The CDR3 loop reads CASSLGGFQPQHF. The CDR3 nucleotides are TGTGCCAGCAGTTTGGGAGGTTTTCAGCCCCAGCATTTT. The rearrangement joins TRBV27 to TRBJ1-5; D remains unclear. The germline V gene encodes CDR1 MNHEY and CDR2 SMNVEV (reference sequence). The CDR3 sequence is 13 residues long. The germline V and J ends were trimmed by 3 bases and 6 bases, with 9 bases remaining between them.

The chain uses TRBV10-3 and TRBJ1-1; 9 bases are a match to TRBD1. The V and J ends lost 10 bases and 3 bases, in that order; junction bases with no gene match: 6. The CDR3 consists of 13 residues. From germline, CDR1 is ENHRY and CDR2 SYGVKD. Here the CDR3 reads CATQGAEDTEAFF. The DNA of the CDR3 is TGTGCCACACAGGGGGCGGAGGACACTGAAGCTTTCTTT.

This clone was counted only a few times. The chain recombines TRBV6-1 with TRBJ1-2; no definite D call. V was trimmed by 6 bases and J by 4 bases, leaving 15 bases between them. The CDR3 is 14 residues long. In germline, CDR1 is MNHNS, CDR2 SASEGT. As DNA, the CDR3 is TGTGCCAGCAGCGACATGGGAGGTGGCTATGGCTACACCTTC. Its protein product is CASSDMGGGYGYTF.

This sequence joins TRBV6-5 and TRBJ2-2; D could derive from TRBD1 or TRBD2 (5 bases each). V lost 8 bases and J lost 0, with 10 bases in between. The CDR3 extends over 14 amino acids. Germline V gene sequence: CDR1 MNHEY, CDR2 SVGAGI. In DNA form, the CDR3 reads TGTGCCAGCTTCGGGACGCCGAACACCGGGGAGCTGTTTTTT. Protein product: CASFGTPNTGELFF.

The V gene is TRBV1, the J gene TRBJ1-5. TRBV1 is marked as a pseudogene. The length of the CDR3 is 15 residues. CDR3 protein: CTSSQGRISNQPQHF. The CDR3 DNA reads as TGCACCAGCAGCCAAGGACGGATTAGCAATCAGCCCCAGCATTTT.

The genes are TRBV6-6 and TRBJ1-2; 7 positions match TRBD1. Germline V lookup: CDR1 MNHNY, CDR2 SVGAGI (reference sequence). The CDR3 runs 13 residues. Unmatched junction bases numbered 4, after V lost 1 base and J lost 8 bases. The CDR3 DNA follows: TGTGCCAGCAGTTACTACAGGGGAGAGGGCTACACCTTC. Translation gives CASSYYRGEGYTF.

CDR3 loop: CASTGASLTPPLHF. Written as DNA, the CDR3 is TGTGCCAGCACCGGGGCCTCCCTCACCCCACCCCTCCACTTT. The chain combines TRBV28 with TRBJ1-6; D possibly corresponds to TRBD1 (5 bases). V was trimmed by 7 bases and J by 11 bases, leaving 18 bases between them. The CDR3 is 14 amino acids. Germline V lookup: CDR1 MDHEN, CDR2 SYDVKM. Based on the CDR3 plus reference TRBV28 and TRBJ1-6, the full variable domain is DVKVTQSSRYLVKRTGEKVFLECVQDMDHENMFWYRQDPGLGLRLIYFSYDVKMKEKGDIPEGYSVSREKKERFSLILESASTNQTSMYLCASTGASLTPPLHFGNGTRLTVT.